The source of this TCR beta chain is a study of CD8+CD57+ T cells in acquired aplastic anemia. The germline gives CDR1 SGHNT, CDR2 YYREEE (reference sequence). The ends lost 0 bases at V and 6 bases at J; junction bases unmatched: 2. CDR3 length: 14 residues. Patients chosen for sequencing had shown CD8+CD57+ cell expansion by flow cytometry. In about 15% of the 12 patients, CD8+CD57+ effector memory cells also underwent sequencing. The enrolled patients all had severe acquired aplastic anemia. Study conclusions and caveats: Diversity in CD8+CD57+ cells from patients fell below that of the total CD4+ and CD8+ cell pools. This difference was described as decreased diversity.

Genomic DNA templated the TCR beta VDJ and CDR3 profiling. TCRdb reanalysed the reads using MiXCR and keeps one entry per CDR3 protein. The data contain almost 20,000 distinct CDR3 sequences, roughly 43% of them singletons. Notes on this clonotype: No antigen is known for it.

The chain joins TRBV5-4 to TRBJ2-1; 8 bases are a match to TRBD2. The sequenced sample consisted of CD8+CD57+ T cells sorted from PBMCs. Subset defined: bead-enriched CD8+CD57+ effector memory T cells from SAA patients. This TCR was sampled from a human donor with aplastic anemia. The CDR3 DNA is TGTGCCAGCAGCTTGGAACTAGCGGCCAATGAGCAGTTCTTC. This translates into CASSLELAANEQFF.